This T cell receptor beta chain came from a study of blood T cell repertoires in COVID-19. About the research overall: Specimens from acute and convalescent COVID-19 originated in the United States, Italy and Spain. Sample material is recorded as cDNA or gDNA derived from T cells, B-cell-depleted T cells, or PBMCs.

The CDR3 runs 15 residues. V gave up 4 bases and J gave up 4 bases; unmatched junction bases: 6. Looked up from germline, CDR1 is LGHNA and CDR2 is YNFKEQ. Under the authors' procedure: Amplification of reference gene primers was used by the study to estimate nucleated cell counts. Generated by immunoSEQ multiplex PCR, the TCRdb table keeps only in-frame clones and is missing some. V, J and clone size derive from that table, while D and trimming were established from the DNA sequence. This sample carries hundreds of thousands of clones, about 82% of them seen once, and the ten largest clones take 10%.

This rearrangement joins TRBV4-2 to TRBJ2-1; TRBD2 matches at 8 bases. Sequencing was done on a sample of peripheral blood. The sequence was obtained from a woman over 75 with acute or convalescent COVID-19. The CDR3 here is CASSPLTSGYNEQFF. The CDR3 DNA reads TGTGCCAGCAGCCCCCTCACTAGCGGATACAATGAGCAGTTCTTC.